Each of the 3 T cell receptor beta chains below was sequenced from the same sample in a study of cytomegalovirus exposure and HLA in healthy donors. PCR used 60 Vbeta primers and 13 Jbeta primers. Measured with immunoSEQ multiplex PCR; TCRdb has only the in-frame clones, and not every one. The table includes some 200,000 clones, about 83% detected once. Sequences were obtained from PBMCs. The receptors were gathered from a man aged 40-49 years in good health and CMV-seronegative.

The CDR3 is CASGLWGGSSYEQYF. The DNA for the CDR3 is TGTGCTAGTGGTTTGTGGGGGGGGAGCTCCTACGAGCAGTACTTC. The rearrangement joins TRBV12-5 to TRBJ2-7, with TRBD2 identical over 7 bases. Per germline, CDR1 LGHNT and CDR2 FRNRAP. The CDR3 is 15 amino acids. The junction had 4 bases not matched to a gene; V was cut back by 2 bases and J by 0 bases.

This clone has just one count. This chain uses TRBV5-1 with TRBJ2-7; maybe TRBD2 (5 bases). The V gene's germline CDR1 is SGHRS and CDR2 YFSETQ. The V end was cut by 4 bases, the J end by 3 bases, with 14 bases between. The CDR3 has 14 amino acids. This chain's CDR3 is CASSLREADYEQYF. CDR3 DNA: TGCGCCAGCAGCCTAAGGGAAGCGGACTACGAGCAGTACTTC.

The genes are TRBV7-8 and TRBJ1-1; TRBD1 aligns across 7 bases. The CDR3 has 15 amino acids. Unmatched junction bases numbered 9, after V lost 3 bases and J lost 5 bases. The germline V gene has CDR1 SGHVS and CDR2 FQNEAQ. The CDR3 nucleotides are TGTGCCAGCAGCTTGTGGGGACAGCTTGTGACTGAAGCTTTCTTT. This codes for CASSLWGQLVTEAFF.